Listed below are T cell receptor beta chains from one sample, sequenced in a study of Graves' ophthalmopathy and Graves' hyperthyroidism. TCRdb used MiXCR to reprocess the multiplex PCR reads, holding one entry per CDR3 protein. The repertoire holds 900,000 to 1,200,000 distinct CDR3 sequences, with approximately 35% as singletons. The sample was peripheral blood or thyroid tissue (not recorded which). The receptors shown here come from an adult man with Graves' hyperthyroidism. The CDR3 runs from the conserved cysteine through the conserved F or W. A D gene is named only where the DNA matches it firmly. Size tells how often a clone was seen (once, few, many) or the class of an expanded clone, and some rows leave it out.

abundance,v_gene,d_gene,j_gene,CDR3nt,CDR3aa
-,TRBV5-1,TRBD2,TRBJ2-2,TGTGCCAGCAGCTGGATGACTAGCGGGATGAACACCGGGGAGCTGTTTTTT,CASSWMTSGMNTGELFF
-,TRBV5-6,TRBD1,TRBJ1-4,TGTGCCAGCAGCTTGAGCCCCGGGACAGGGGATGAAAAACTGTTTTTT,CASSLSPGTGDEKLFF
-,TRBV7-2,TRBD1,TRBJ1-2,TGTGCCAGCAGCCTACAGGCAGGGGGTTATGGCTACACCTTC,CASSLQAGGYGYTF
many,TRBV6-5,-,TRBJ1-5,TGTGCCAGCAGTTACCGAAGTCGGGACCAGCCCCAGCATTTT,CASSYRSRDQPQHF
-,TRBV25-1,TRBD1,TRBJ2-1,TGTGCCAGCAAATCGGACAGGGGGAGGGACAATGAGCAGTTCTTC,CASKSDRGRDNEQFF
-,TRBV29-1,-,TRBJ1-1,TGCAGCGTGGGTGAAGCTTTCTTT,CSVGEAFF
few,TRBV2,-,TRBJ2-5,TGTGCCAGCAGCCAAGGACTCCGAGGGGAGACCCAGTACTTC,CASSQGLRGETQYF
few,TRBV6-6,TRBD1,TRBJ1-3,TGTGCCAGCATCACCGACAGGGAATCTGGAAACACCATATATTTT,CASITDRESGNTIYF
once,TRBV20-1,TRBD1,TRBJ1-6,TGCAGTGCTAGAGAACTACAGGGGTATAGCAATCAGCCCCTCCACTTT,CSARELQGYSNQPLHF
few,TRBV11-2,-,TRBJ1-3,TGTGCCAGCAGGCGTGGGAGGGTCCCCTCTGGAAACACCATATATTTT,CASRRGRVPSGNTIYF
-,TRBV29-1,TRBD2,TRBJ2-7,TGCAGCGTTGAAAGTCTTCAGGAGTCAGGGACTAGCGGGAGGCATTCCTACGAGCAGTACTTC,CSVESLQESGTSGRHSYEQYF
-,TRBV7-3,-,TRBJ1-1,TGTGCCAGCAGGCCACTTGGACTGAACACTGAAGCTTTCTTT,CASRPLGLNTEAFF
many,TRBV5-1,-,TRBJ2-7,TGCGCCAGCAGCTTGGGAGGGACAAGACAGTACGAGCAGTACTTC,CASSLGGTRQYEQYF
many,TRBV20-1,TRBD1,TRBJ1-1,TGCAGTGCTAGAGGTCAGGGGGCTGAAGCTTTCTTT,CSARGQGAEAFF
once,TRBV25-1,-,TRBJ2-6,TGTGCCAGCAGTGAACGGGTCGGAAGAGCCGGGGGAAACGTCCTGACTTTC,CASSERVGRAGGNVLTF
-,TRBV7-9,-,TRBJ2-5,TGTGCCAGCAGCCCCATACAGGCCCAGTACTTC,CASSPIQAQYF
once,TRBV28,-,TRBJ1-1,TGTGCCAGCAGTCGACTCGGGACACGGGGAAACGCTTTCTTT,CASSRLGTRGNAFF
many,TRBV20-1,-,TRBJ2-7,TGCAGTGCTAGAGATCAGGGCTACTACGAGCAGTACTTC,CSARDQGYYEQYF
-,TRBV5-1,TRBD1,TRBJ2-6,TGCGCCAGCAGCGATGACAGGGCTGGGGCCAACGTCCTGACTTTC,CASSDDRAGANVLTF
few,TRBV9,-,TRBJ2-5,TGTGCCCCCAGACTAGATATTGGAGAGACCCAGTACTTC,CAPRLDIGETQYF
few,TRBV12-3/TRBV12-4,TRBD1,TRBJ2-5,TGTGCCAGCAGCCCACGGGACAGGGTGGGTGAGACCCAGTACTTC,CASSPRDRVGETQYF
few,TRBV29-1,TRBD2,TRBJ2-7,TGCAGCGTTGGCGGAAAAAGCGGGACCCATTCCTACGAGCAGTACTTC,CSVGGKSGTHSYEQYF
-,TRBV20-1,TRBD2,TRBJ2-7,TGCAGTGGGGAGGGCGTAAACGCCTACGAGCAGTACTTC,CSGEGVNAYEQYF
many,TRBV24-1,TRBD1,TRBJ2-5,TGTGCCACCAGTGATCCGGGACAGGGACAAGAGACCCAGTACTTC,CATSDPGQGQETQYF
few,TRBV28,TRBD2,TRBJ2-5,TGTGCCAGCATAAGCGGGGGGGTACAAGAGACCCAGTACTTC,CASISGGVQETQYF
many,TRBV24-1,TRBD1,TRBJ1-1,TGTGCCACCAGTGCGACAGGGATGGGGAACACTGAAGCTTTCTTT,CATSATGMGNTEAFF
few,TRBV20-1,-,TRBJ2-5,TGCAGTGCTAGAGAGGGCCCGGTCGAAGAGACCCAGTACTTC,CSAREGPVEETQYF
-,TRBV10-3,TRBD1,TRBJ1-5,TGTGCCACCAGTGATGGACAGGGGGGGAATCAGCCCCAGCATTTT,CATSDGQGGNQPQHF
many,TRBV5-1,-,TRBJ2-5,TGCGCCAGCAGCGTAGACATTCAAGAGACCCAGTACTTC,CASSVDIQETQYF
many,TRBV7-2,-,TRBJ1-5,TGTGCCAGCAGCTTAGTGGCAGGGCAAGCTAATCAGCCCCAGCATTTT,CASSLVAGQANQPQHF
many,TRBV7-2,TRBD2,TRBJ2-7,TGTGCCAGCAGGGGGGGGGTTAGCGACGCCTACGAGCAGTACTTC,CASRGGVSDAYEQYF
-,TRBV6-4,-,TRBJ1-5,TGTGCCAGCAGTTTATGGGGTTTGAGCAATCAGCCCCAGCATTTT,CASSLWGLSNQPQHF
-,TRBV20-1,TRBD1,TRBJ1-5,TGCAGTGCTGACAGGGGTCGGTCAGGTTATCAGCCCCAGCATTTT,CSADRGRSGYQPQHF
-,TRBV7-8,-,TRBJ2-2,TGTGCCAGCAGCTTAGAGGGCGGGACGACCGGGGAGCTGTTTTTT,CASSLEGGTTGELFF
-,TRBV29-1,TRBD1,TRBJ1-6,TGCAGGGACCCGACAGGGGGCTCTTCACCCCTCCACTTT,CRDPTGGSSPLHF
many,TRBV15,-,TRBJ2-2,TGTGCCACCAGCAGAGATGCAGGGCGCGGGGAGCTGTTTTTT,CATSRDAGRGELFF
-,TRBV15,-,TRBJ1-2,TGTGCCACCAGCAGAGGGGACACAAACTATGGCTACACCTTC,CATSRGDTNYGYTF
-,TRBV7-6,TRBD1,TRBJ1-5,TGTGCCAGCAGCTTAGTTTCTTTTTGGGGGACAGGGGGCAGTCAGCCCCAGCATTTT,CASSLVSFWGTGGSQPQHF
-,TRBV9,TRBD1,TRBJ1-5,TGTGCCAGCAGCCAGCAAGGGGGCGGCTCAGTCCAGCCCCAGCATTTT,CASSQQGGGSVQPQHF
once,TRBV19,-,TRBJ1-2,TGTGCCAGTAGAACCCGGGACACCGCCAACTATGGCTACACCTTC,CASRTRDTANYGYTF
-,TRBV19,TRBD1,TRBJ1-2,TGTGCCAGTAGATTGACAGGGGTTCAAGTTTCGGGCTACACCTTC,CASRLTGVQVSGYTF
few,TRBV4-1,-,TRBJ1-5,TGCGCCAGCAGCCAAGTCGGGCAGCATAAGTTCGTGTCCCAGCATTTT,CASSQVGQHKFVSQHF
-,TRBV7-2,-,TRBJ2-5,TGTGCCAGCAGCGTACATGATGAGACCCAGTACTTC,CASSVHDETQYF
-,TRBV20-1,-,TRBJ2-7,TGCAGTGCTAGAATTGGGTCAGGAAACAGGGCCTACGAGCAGTACTTC,CSARIGSGNRAYEQYF
once,TRBV25-1,TRBD1,TRBJ1-2,TGTGCCAGCGGAATGGACAGGGACTATGGCTACACCTTC,CASGMDRDYGYTF
-,TRBV5-1,-,TRBJ2-2,TGCACCAGCAGCTTGAGGGGGTACACCGGGGAGCTGTTTTTT,CTSSLRGYTGELFF
-,TRBV10-3,TRBD2,TRBJ2-5,TGCAGTGCTAGAGATCCTAGCGGGGCAGAGACCCAGTACTTC,CSARDPSGAETQYF
few,TRBV7-8,-,TRBJ1-2,TGTGCCAGCAGCCAATCGGAGAGCGATGGCTACACCTTC,CASSQSESDGYTF
many,TRBV15,TRBD1,TRBJ1-5,TGTGCCACCAGCAGAATACTACAGGGGCCCGGGCAGCCCCAGCATTTT,CATSRILQGPGQPQHF
many,TRBV7-9,-,TRBJ2-7,TGTGCCAGCAGCTGGGACGTCTACGAGCAGTACTTC,CASSWDVYEQYF
many,TRBV10-3,TRBD2,TRBJ2-7,TGTGCCATCAGTGAGGATGAGACTAGCGGGGCCTACGAGCAGTACTTC,CAISEDETSGAYEQYF
many,TRBV2,-,TRBJ2-7,TGTGCCAGCAGTGAAATAGAGGTTTCTGAGCAGTACTTC,CASSEIEVSEQYF
-,TRBV7-3,-,TRBJ2-2,TGTGCCACCTCATCCGGGTCCAACACCGGGGAGCTGTTTTTT,CATSSGSNTGELFF
many,TRBV20-1,TRBD1,TRBJ2-7,TGCAGTGCTAGTCCCAGGGACAGGGTCTCCTACGAGCAGTACTTC,CSASPRDRVSYEQYF
-,TRBV10-3,TRBD1,TRBJ2-5,TGTGCCATCAGTAGACAGGGGGGCATCCAAGAGACCCAGTACTTC,CAISRQGGIQETQYF